Listed below are T cell receptor beta chains from one sample, sequenced in a study of STAT3 mutations in large granular lymphocyte leukemia. The method was immunoSEQ multiplex PCR; TCRdb's version includes in-frame clones alone and lacks a portion of them. The data hold 2,500 or so clones, with approximately 31% observed a single time. Sequenced: PBMCs. These receptors all stem from a human donor with T large granular lymphocyte leukemia. Some clones in this sample may be carry-over from other donors' samples. Both conserved end residues are part of each CDR3. Part of the rows lack a size; the others show once, few, many or a class for expanded clones.

j_call: TRBJ1-5
clone_size: few
v_call: TRBV7-8
cdr3_aa: CASSFAGNQPQHF

j_call: TRBJ1-1
clone_size: .
v_call: TRBV5-6
cdr3_aa: CASSLLGSAFF

j_call: TRBJ2-7
clone_size: .
v_call: TRBV6-5
cdr3_aa: CASKSNYEQYF

j_call: TRBJ1-2
clone_size: .
v_call: TRBV30
cdr3_aa: CAWSVQGQGLGGYTF

j_call: TRBJ1-5
clone_size: few
v_call: TRBV5-5
cdr3_aa: CASSGGTGSFSNQPQHF

j_call: TRBJ2-7
clone_size: .
v_call: TRBV15
cdr3_aa: CATSRGRQATYEQYF

j_call: TRBJ2-7
clone_size: few
v_call: TRBV9
cdr3_aa: CASSLKGGWSEQYF

j_call: TRBJ1-1
clone_size: .
v_call: TRBV18
cdr3_aa: CASSPPRESEAFF

j_call: TRBJ2-7
clone_size: few
v_call: TRBV7-2
cdr3_aa: CASSLAPGSSDEQYF

j_call: TRBJ1-5
clone_size: .
v_call: TRBV6-1
cdr3_aa: CASSPTNLQPQHF

j_call: TRBJ2-7
clone_size: .
v_call: TRBV6-6
cdr3_aa: CASTEGQLAYEQYF

j_call: TRBJ2-7
clone_size: medium-sized
v_call: TRBV5-1
cdr3_aa: CASSLLRLRDEQYF

j_call: TRBJ2-7
clone_size: .
v_call: TRBV5-1
cdr3_aa: CASSLGRTTYEQYF

j_call: TRBJ1-2
clone_size: .
v_call: TRBV18
cdr3_aa: CASSPIQGEDGYTF

j_call: TRBJ2-3
clone_size: once
v_call: TRBV30
cdr3_aa: CAWSVSLAGVSTDTQYF

j_call: TRBJ2-5
clone_size: .
v_call: TRBV7-9
cdr3_aa: CASSPNSGGAQETQYF

j_call: TRBJ1-2
clone_size: .
v_call: TRBV18
cdr3_aa: CASSPQSRPDEGGYTF

j_call: TRBJ2-2
clone_size: .
v_call: TRBV7-2
cdr3_aa: CASSLAGGTGGELFF

j_call: TRBJ2-1
clone_size: few
v_call: TRBV7-9
cdr3_aa: CASSSRFTEQFF

j_call: TRBJ2-7
clone_size: few
v_call: TRBV5-1
cdr3_aa: CASHSGGNSYEQYF

j_call: TRBJ2-7
clone_size: .
v_call: TRBV5-4
cdr3_aa: CASSLGQGINEQYF

j_call: TRBJ2-7
clone_size: few
v_call: TRBV14
cdr3_aa: CASSQVSLLAGVESPYEQYF

j_call: TRBJ1-1
clone_size: few
v_call: TRBV25-1
cdr3_aa: CASPGIKNTEAFF

j_call: TRBJ1-5
clone_size: .
v_call: TRBV30
cdr3_aa: CAWEQGGDQPQHF

j_call: TRBJ2-5
clone_size: few
v_call: TRBV18
cdr3_aa: CASSPQETQYF

j_call: TRBJ1-6
clone_size: .
v_call: TRBV7-9
cdr3_aa: CASSLADSPLHF